These 4 T cell receptor beta chains were all obtained from the same sample, sequenced in a study of glioma-infiltrating T cells. Amplification of TCR alpha and beta CDR3 regions from RNA used iRepertoire nested multiplex PCR. TCRdb itself ran the multiplex PCR reads through MiXCR, one entry per CDR3 protein. The sample carries a few hundred thousand distinct CDR3 sequences, 41% recorded once. The sequenced material came from glioma tissue, nonneoplastic brain tissue, or PBMCs (not recorded which). The source is a human donor with low-grade glioma or glioblastoma, undergoing nonglioma brain surgery, or in good health (not recorded which).

A note on this clonotype: A much larger clone lies a single base off, so this may be a read error. This rearrangement joins TRBV6-9 to TRBJ2-7, with no clear D. This CDR3 contains 13 residues. Trimming removed 4 bases at V and 4 bases at J, with 11 bases between. The germline CDR1 and CDR2 sequences are MNHGY and SVAAGI. The CDR3 spells CASSFRKPYEQYF. CDR3 DNA: TGTGCCAGCAGTTTCAGGAAGCCGTACGAGCAGTACTTC.

This clonotype was detected ten times or more. V usage is TRBV6-2 or TRBV6-3 and J usage is TRBJ2-1; D is undetermined. Trimming stripped 8 bases from V and 9 bases from J, with 8 bases between. The length of the CDR3 is 10 residues. Germline values: CDR1 MNHEY, CDR2 SVGEGT. The CDR3 DNA is TGTGCCAGCGGTTGGACTGAGCAGTTCTTC. It encodes CASGWTEQFF.

This rearrangement joins TRBV19 to TRBJ2-7; no clear D. This CDR3 has 13 residues. V lost 3 bases to trimming and J lost 2 bases, with 8 bases between them. Germline V gene data show CDR1 as LNHDA and CDR2 as SQIVND (reference sequence). CDR3 bases: TGTGCCAGTAGTATGTCAGGAACCTACGAGCAGTACTTC. Translated, it gives CASSMSGTYEQYF.

Details on this clonotype: A much larger clone lies a single base off, so this may be a read error. This chain connects TRBV6-5 to TRBJ1-1, with D possibly TRBD1 on 6 matching bases. Germline assignment: CDR1 MNHEY and CDR2 SVGAGI. Trimming cost V 0 bases and J 4 bases, with 9 bases left between them. The CDR3 length is 14 residues. This CDR3 reads CASSYSQGPTEAFF. Written as DNA, the CDR3 is TGTGCCAGCAGTTACTCCCAGGGGCCCACTGAAGCTTTCTTT.